Below are 22 T cell receptor beta chains sequenced from a single sample in a study of CD8 T cells in Susac syndrome. RNA totalling roughly 0.45 to 1 ug underwent reverse transcription with random hexamers. TCRdb re-called the immunoSEQ multiplex PCR reads with MiXCR, one entry per CDR3 protein. The data contain around 150,000 distinct CDR3 sequences, about 95% of them singletons. Sequencing used CD4+ T cells from PBMCs. The receptors were sampled from a human donor with Susac syndrome.

There are a few counts of this clonotype. This chain links TRBV12-3 or TRBV12-4 with TRBJ1-2; D not certain. V was cut by 4 bases and J by 8 bases, with 14 bases left in between. The CDR3 runs to 13 residues. The CDR3 DNA is TGTGCCAGCAGTTCTAGTAGCGGTGAGGGCTACACCTTC. It specifies CASSSSSGEGYTF.

The chain combines TRBV30 with TRBJ2-5; 7 bases match TRBD1. This CDR3 has 14 residues. J lost 5 bases, V lost 8 bases, and 14 bases had no gene match. CDR1 and CDR2 from the germline V gene are GTSNPN and SVGIG (reference sequence). The CDR3 loop is CAQGQTGSWETQYF. Here the CDR3 DNA reads TGTGCCCAGGGACAGACTGGAAGTTGGGAGACCCAGTACTTC.

This chain uses TRBV9 with TRBJ2-5; D could derive from TRBD1 or TRBD2 (5 bases each). Trimming removed 4 bases at V and 2 bases at J, with 12 bases between. The germline V gene encodes CDR1 SGDLS and CDR2 YYNGEE. The CDR3 contains 14 residues. The CDR3 is CASSRDALQETQYF. The CDR3 DNA sequence: TGTGCCAGCAGCAGGGACGCACTTCAAGAGACCCAGTACTTC.

The chain combines TRBV28 with TRBJ1-6, with D possibly being TRBD1 (6 bases). Germline values: CDR1 MDHEN, CDR2 SYDVKM. This CDR3 contains 12 residues. As DNA, the CDR3 is TGTGCTTCAGGGGAAAATAATTCACCCCTCCACTTT. As protein: CASGENNSPLHF.

The CDR3 sequence: CASRRSPGLEHEQYF. The CDR3 coding sequence is TGTGCCAGCAGACGTTCACCGGGACTAGAACACGAGCAGTACTTC. The genes are TRBV27 and TRBJ2-7, with 8 positions matching TRBD2. J gave up 5 bases and V 6 bases, and 12 bases lay outside the gene matches. This CDR3 has 15 residues. Germline loops: CDR1 MNHEY, CDR2 SMNVEV (reference sequence).

The rearrangement joins TRBV9 to TRBJ2-7; D call uncertain. CDR1 and CDR2 from the germline V gene are SGDLS and YYNGEE. The CDR3 totals 12 residues. Trimming shortened V by 0 bases and J by 6 bases, and 7 bases separated the two germline ends. CDR3 in amino acids: CASSVGVTEQYF. The CDR3 DNA reads as TGTGCCAGCAGCGTAGGTGTCACCGAGCAGTACTTC.

The rearrangement uses TRBV5-6 and TRBJ1-2, with D unclear. V dropped 4 bases and J dropped 8 bases, with 15 bases sitting between them. The CDR3 is 13 residues long. Germline lookup yields CDR1 SGHDT and CDR2 YYEEEE. The CDR3 here is CASSLRAAEGYTF. In DNA, the CDR3 is TGTGCCAGCAGCCTTAGGGCCGCGGAGGGCTACACCTTC. The whole variable domain, remainder taken from reference TRBV5-6 and TRBJ1-2, is DAGVTQSPTHLIKTRGQQVTLRCSPKSGHDTVSWYQQALGQGPQFIFQYYEEEERQRGNFPDRFSGHQFPNYSSELNVNALLLGDSALYLCASSLRAAEGYTFGSGTRLTVV.

The J gene is TRBJ2-3, the V gene TRBV5-4; 9 bases map to TRBD2. Germline CDR1 is SGHNT and CDR2 is YYREEE (reference sequence). This CDR3 comprises 16 residues. J gave up 1 base and V 6 bases, and 9 bases lay outside the gene matches. CDR3 sequence reads: CASTLTRGGGTDTQYF. CDR3 coding DNA: TGTGCCAGCACCCTCACCCGCGGGGGGGGCACAGATACGCAGTATTTT.

This chain joins TRBV12-3 or TRBV12-4 and TRBJ2-1; TRBD2 matches at 8 bases. V lost 5 bases to trimming and J lost 7 bases; unmatched junction nucleotides: 10. The CDR3 runs 15 residues. CDR3 sequence reads: CASSDLAGRMNEQFF. CDR3 DNA sequence: TGTGCCAGCAGTGACTTAGCGGGAAGGATGAATGAGCAGTTCTTC.

The chain employs TRBV4-1 and TRBJ1-2; tentative D call: TRBD1 (6 bases). Trimming shortened V by 4 bases and J by 4 bases, and 16 bases separated the two germline ends. From germline, CDR1 is MGHRA and CDR2 YSYEKL. The CDR3 is made up of 15 amino acids. Here the CDR3 reads CASSPTGSGGYGYTF. Here the CDR3 DNA reads TGCGCCAGCAGCCCAACAGGGTCAGGCGGCTATGGCTACACCTTC.

V is TRBV5-4 and J is TRBJ2-1; 12 nucleotides line up with TRBD2. The ends lost 5 bases at V and 3 bases at J; junction bases unmatched: 6. The CDR3 totals 16 residues. CDR1 and CDR2 from the germline V gene are SGHNT and YYREEE (reference sequence). CDR3: CASSPSGGANYNEQFF. In nucleotides, the CDR3 is TGTGCCAGCAGTCCTAGCGGGGGGGCTAACTACAATGAGCAGTTCTTC.

The chain employs TRBV29-1 and TRBJ2-1; D call uncertain. This CDR3 contains 15 residues. In germline, CDR1 is SQVTM, CDR2 ANQGSEA. Trimming left V 5 bases short and J 0 bases short, with 14 bases between. CDR3 in amino acids: CSVTQTVGSYNEQFF. CDR3 coding DNA: TGCAGCGTTACCCAAACCGTAGGCTCCTACAATGAGCAGTTCTTC.

This chain uses TRBV20-1 with TRBJ2-5; 12 bases line up with TRBD2. Germline lookup yields CDR1 DFQATT and CDR2 SNEGSKA (reference sequence). Trimming removed 3 bases from V and 4 bases from J; junction bases left unmatched: 9. This CDR3 spans 16 amino acids. The CDR3 sequence: CSASDRLAGVGETQYF. The CDR3 bases are TGCAGTGCTAGCGACAGACTAGCGGGAGTTGGAGAGACCCAGTACTTC.

J is TRBJ2-5 and V is TRBV4-1; D is perhaps TRBD1 (6 bases). The CDR3 has 14 residues. CDR1 and CDR2 (germline): MGHRA, YSYEKL. The ends were cut back, 2 bases at V and 3 bases at J, with 10 bases in the middle. CDR3: CASSQQGLEETQYF. CDR3 coding DNA: TGCGCCAGCAGCCAACAGGGGCTCGAAGAGACCCAGTACTTC.

The V gene is TRBV27, the J gene TRBJ2-5; possible D gene TRBD1, 5 bases. In germline, CDR1 is MNHEY, CDR2 SMNVEV (reference sequence). CDR3 length equals 15 residues. V shed 3 bases and J shed 5 bases, with 16 bases lying between them. The CDR3 region is CASSFAGSLGETQYF. The CDR3, as DNA: TGTGCCAGCAGTTTCGCAGGGTCCCTGGGGGAGACCCAGTACTTC.

The gene calls are TRBV28 and TRBJ2-5; TRBD2 matches at 10 bases. The trim removed 8 bases at V and 4 bases at J, leaving 7 bases unmatched. CDR1 is MDHEN, CDR2 SYDVKM, per germline. This CDR3 has 14 residues. The CDR3 spells CASGSGGAVETQYF. The CDR3 nucleotides read TGTGCCAGCGGCAGCGGGGGGGCTGTAGAGACCCAGTACTTC. Full variable domain (outside the CDR3, taken from reference TRBV28 and TRBJ2-5): DVKVTQSSRYLVKRTGEKVFLECVQDMDHENMFWYRQDPGLGLRLIYFSYDVKMKEKGDIPEGYSVSREKKERFSLILESASTNQTSMYLCASGSGGAVETQYFGPGTRLLVL.

This chain connects TRBV20-1 to TRBJ2-5, with D possibly TRBD2 on 6 matching bases. The germline gives CDR1 DFQATT, CDR2 SNEGSKA (reference sequence). The CDR3 has 15 residues. Trimming took 3 bases from V and 3 from J, leaving 17 bases between them. The CDR3 sequence: CSARSPGEGKETQYF. Written as DNA, the CDR3 is TGCAGTGCTAGGTCCCCGGGAGAGGGAAAAGAGACCCAGTACTTC.

CDR3 region: CAWSSQRTSGMGDTQYF. As DNA, the CDR3 is TGTGCCTGGAGTAGCCAGAGGACTAGCGGTATGGGAGATACGCAGTATTTT. This chain links TRBV30 with TRBJ2-3; 10 nucleotides line up with TRBD2. V dropped 2 bases and J dropped 5; count of bases not matched to a gene: 13. The germline V gene has CDR1 GTSNPN and CDR2 SVGIG (reference sequence). The CDR3 sequence is 17 residues long.

The rearrangement uses TRBV3-1 and TRBJ1-5; no clear D. The CDR3 totals 15 residues. Germline CDR1 reads LGHDT; CDR2 reads YNNKEL (reference sequence). The V gene lost 2 bases and the J gene lost 5 bases, with 13 bases spanning the gap. The CDR3 region is CASSQSGFGDQPQHF. Written as DNA, the CDR3 is TGTGCCAGCAGCCAAAGTGGGTTCGGGGATCAGCCCCAGCATTTT.

This clonotype was counted once. The chain uses TRBV20-1 and TRBJ2-1; 13 positions match TRBD2. V shed 6 bases and J 12 bases; nucleotides not matched to a gene: 11. The CDR3 contains 14 residues. Germline V CDR1 and CDR2: DFQATT, SNEGSKA (reference sequence). The CDR3 here is CSAGGTSGEGGQFF. In DNA form, the CDR3 reads TGCAGTGCAGGAGGGACTAGCGGGGAGGGGGGGCAGTTCTTC.

V and J are TRBV4-1 and TRBJ1-6; TRBD1 might be the D (6 bases). CDR3 size: 15 residues. V was cut by 0 bases and J by 10 bases, with 13 bases left in between. Looked up from germline, CDR1 is MGHRA and CDR2 is YSYEKL. The CDR3 here is CASSQETQGWSPLHF. CDR3 DNA: TGCGCCAGCAGCCAAGAGACACAGGGTTGGTCACCCCTCCACTTT.

V gene TRBV29-1 combines with J gene TRBJ1-2; D not certain. The CDR3 consists of 12 residues. V was clipped by 4 bases and J by 8 bases, with 14 bases between them. Germline V gene data show CDR1 as SQVTM and CDR2 as ANQGSEA. CDR3 loop: CSVGDRQRGYTF. The CDR3 bases are TGCAGCGTTGGAGACCGACAAAGGGGCTACACCTTC.